This T cell receptor beta chain was documented in a study of T cell clonotyping in hematopoietic cell transplantation. CDR1 LNHDA and CDR2 SQIVND come from the germline V gene (reference sequence). This CDR3 comprises 13 residues. The V and J ends lost 4 bases and 7 bases respectively, with 11 bases between them. Only in-frame clones appear in the TCRdb table, and some are missing; sequencing was by immunoSEQ multiplex PCR. The sample has 15,000 to 20,000 clones, over 75% seen once. Relative to its sample, this clone is large. The TCR was taken from a woman in her thirties or forties in good health. Some clones in this sample may be carry-over from other donors' samples. Sequenced: peripheral blood mononuclear cells. This sequence joins TRBV19 and TRBJ1-5; D is possibly TRBD1 (5 bases). This CDR3 reads CASSTGNGQPQHF. CDR3 nucleotide sequence: TGTGCCAGTAGTACAGGGAATGGGCAGCCCCAGCATTTT.